This note documents a single T cell receptor (beta chain) sequence. The sample originates from a study of blood T cell repertoires in COVID-19. Study overall: Samples came from the United States, Italy and Spain, spanning acute and convalescent COVID-19.

V shed 5 bases, J shed 8 bases, and the junction held 6 bases outside the gene matches. Germline CDR1 is SGHTA and CDR2 is FQGNSA. There are 13 residues in the CDR3. In the original processing: Quantification of nucleated cells was approximated via reference gene primer amplification. TCRdb's table, derived via immunoSEQ multiplex PCR, lists solely in-frame clones and lacks some. From that table come the V and J calls and clone size; the DNA was used to work out D and trimming. Of tens of thousands of clones listed, roughly 80% are singletons. The chain has TRBV7-2 and TRBJ1-2, with TRBD1 matching over 9 bases. Input material: peripheral blood. The TCR originated in a human donor in a cohort sampled during active or convalescent COVID-19. The CDR3 protein is CASSAQGARGYTF. The CDR3, as DNA: TGTGCCAGCAGCGCACAGGGGGCGAGAGGCTACACCTTC.